This entry lists 5 T cell receptor beta chains sequenced from one sample in a study of T cells in women clearing cervical HPV infection. The repertoire was sequenced with immunoSEQ multiplex PCR; TCRdb's copy has only in-frame clones and lacks some. The clone table shows roughly 40,000 clones, with the ten largest holding 5.8%. Sequencing was carried out using blood buffy coat. The receptors originated from a woman aged 18-70 years with a cervical HPV16 infection that either progressed to CIN3+ or cleared (not recorded which).

A remark on this clone: The CDR3 end lies 3 residues beyond the end of the read and is filled in from the germline J gene. Distinct nucleotide sequences in the sample also encode this CDR3. The rearrangement links TRBV11-2 to TRBJ1-3; D is unresolved. The CDR3 spans 15 residues. Germline lookup yields CDR1 SGHAT and CDR2 FQNNGV. With 3 bases removed from V and 2 bases from J, the gap between germline ends came to 11 bases. The DNA read from the CDR3 is TGTGCCAGCAGCTTTCCCAGGTGGGCTGGAAACACC. Its translation is CASSFPRWAGNT. The entire CDR3 sequence reads CASSFPRWAGNTIYF.

Concerning this clone: The read terminates 3 residues before the CDR3 end, so the remaining end is supplied by the germline J gene. The chain couples TRBV7-6 to TRBJ1-2, with TRBD1 as a possible D gene (5 bases). Deletions cut 4 bases from V and 6 bases from J, with 21 bases between. The germline V gene has CDR1 SGHVS and CDR2 FNYEAQ. This CDR3 is 16 amino acids long. CDR3 bases read: TGTGCCAGCAGCTCCCTAACGGGTACAGGAAAGGATGGC. Translation: CASSSLTGTGKDG. The whole CDR3 protein reads CASSSLTGTGKDGYTF.

Partial CDR3 DNA: TGTGCCTGGAGTGAGAACAACTACAATCAGCCC. Its translation is CAWSENNYNQP. The whole CDR3 is CAWSENNYNQPQHF. V gene TRBV30 combines with J gene TRBJ1-5; no definite D call. The read gets to within 3 residues of the CDR3 end, and the germline J gene fills in the rest. V was clipped by 1 base and J by 3 bases, with 10 bases between them. This CDR3 has 14 amino acids. CDR1 GTSNPN and CDR2 SVGIG come from the germline V gene (reference sequence).

Worth noting for this clone: The CDR3 end falls 3 residues outside the read, so it is completed with the germline J gene. The chain has TRBV28 and TRBJ1-2, with a tentative D call TRBD1 (6 bases). V was trimmed by 4 bases and J by 3 bases, leaving 12 bases between them. The germline gives CDR1 MDHEN, CDR2 SYDVKM. The CDR3 sequence is 14 residues long. The CDR3 is CASSSGGTDYGYTF. The CDR3 bases that were read are TGTGCCAGCAGTTCGGGGGGCACAGACTATGGC.

The sequenced CDR3 bases are TGCAGTGCTGCAGGGGCGCTAAATGAAAAA. Translating gives CSAAGALNEK. The full CDR3 protein reads CSAAGALNEKLFF. The chain joins TRBV20-1 to TRBJ1-4, with D perhaps TRBD1 (6 bases). The read ends 3 residues before the CDR3 terminus; that terminus is restored from the germline J gene. This CDR3 has 13 amino acids. Deletions cut 5 bases from V and 5 bases from J, with 12 bases between. Germline V lookup: CDR1 DFQATT, CDR2 SNEGSKA (reference sequence).